This entry lists 23 T cell receptor beta chains sequenced from one sample in a study of tumor T cells in aggressive B-cell lymphoma. TCRdb's copy holds only in-frame clones and misses some; the assay was immunoSEQ multiplex PCR. The repertoire includes about 9,000 clones, about 85% of them detected once, and less than 3.5% sits in the top ten. Specimen: tumor tissue. The receptors stem from an adult with diffuse large B cell lymphoma.

The table lists this clone with a few counts. The V gene is TRBV6-1, the J gene TRBJ2-2; maybe TRBD2 (6 bases). The germline V gene encodes CDR1 MNHNS and CDR2 SASEGT. This CDR3 is built from 15 residues. V was shortened by 1 base and J by 7 bases, with 13 bases between the two germline ends. The CDR3 sequence: CASSEGLAFIGELFF. CDR3 sequence (DNA): TGTGCCAGCAGTGAAGGGCTAGCGTTCATCGGGGAGCTGTTTTTT.

This clone was seen only once. The V and J genes are TRBV5-1 and TRBJ1-1; D is possibly TRBD1 (6 bases). V shed 0 bases and J shed 4 bases, with 19 bases lying between them. The CDR3 is 17 residues long. The germline gives CDR1 SGHRS, CDR2 YFSETQ. Written as DNA, the CDR3 is TGCGCCAGCAGCTTGGCCGAAATACCAGGGGCTCCCACTGAAGCTTTCTTT. It encodes CASSLAEIPGAPTEAFF.

The rearrangement uses TRBV10-3 and TRBJ2-1; no definite D call. Germline CDR1 reads ENHRY; CDR2 reads SYGVKD. V shed 4 bases and J shed 5 bases, with 6 bases lying between them. This CDR3 is built from 12 residues. CDR3 nucleotides: TGTGCCATCAGTGGTCAGGACAATGAGCAGTTCTTC. Its protein product is CAISGQDNEQFF.

The chain employs TRBV9 and TRBJ2-2; 11 nucleotides agree with TRBD2. V gave up 4 bases and J gave up 6 bases; unmatched junction bases: 8. CDR3 size: 16 residues. The germline V gene has CDR1 SGDLS and CDR2 YYNGEE. The CDR3 reads CASSLFSGGAAGELFF. The CDR3 nucleotides are TGTGCCAGCAGCCTCTTTAGCGGGGGGGCAGCCGGGGAGCTGTTTTTT.

This sequence joins TRBV23-1 and TRBJ1-1; the D gene is possibly TRBD1 (5 bases). TRBV23-1 is reported as an ORF; its role is uncertain. Trimming cost V 6 bases and J 11 bases, with 25 bases left between them. The CDR3 is 15 residues long. The CDR3 sequence: CASRLHRDSGELAFF. CDR3 nucleotides: TGCGCCAGCAGACTCCACCGGGACTCTGGGGAATTGGCTTTCTTT.

The chain employs TRBV9 and TRBJ1-2, with TRBD1 matching 8 bases. This CDR3 comprises 18 residues. V trimming: 3 bases; J trimming: 0 bases; junction bases outside the gene matches: 13. Germline V gene lookup returns CDR1 SGDLS and CDR2 YYNGEE. This chain's CDR3 is CASSGGPGTGSANYGYTF. CDR3 DNA sequence: TGTGCCAGCAGCGGCGGACCCGGGACAGGATCCGCTAACTATGGCTACACCTTC. The whole variable domain, filled in from reference TRBV9 and TRBJ1-2, reads DSGVTQTPKHLITATGQRVTLRCSPRSGDLSVYWYQQSLDQGLQFLIQYYNGEERAKGNILERFSAQQFPDLHSELNLSSLELGDSALYFCASSGGPGTGSANYGYTFGSGTRLTVV.

CDR3 protein: CASSLQGIPYNEQFF. In nucleotides, the CDR3 is TGCGCCAGCAGCTTACAGGGTATCCCCTACAATGAGCAGTTCTTC. The chain links TRBV5-1 to TRBJ2-1; possibly TRBD1 for D (6 bases). This CDR3 comprises 15 residues. The germline V gene encodes CDR1 SGHRS and CDR2 YFSETQ. V lost 2 bases, J lost 2 bases, and 11 bases lay in between.

This chain connects TRBV21-1 to TRBJ1-1; the table calls TRBD1, which could not be checked here. TRBV21-1 is an annotated pseudogene. The length of the CDR3 is 16 residues. In DNA form, the CDR3 reads TGTGCCAGCAACAAAACCCCGGGACAGATGAACACTGAAGCTTTCTTT. This gives the protein CASNKTPGQMNTEAFF.

V is TRBV10-3 and J is TRBJ1-2; the match to TRBD1 covers 7 bases. The junction had 7 bases not matched to a gene; V was cut back by 6 bases and J by 6 bases. There are 13 residues in the CDR3. Per the germline V gene, CDR1 is ENHRY and CDR2 is SYGVKD. CDR3 bases: TGTGCCATCAGCCGTACAGGGGAGGATGGCTACACCTTC. It translates to CAISRTGEDGYTF.

The rearrangement joins TRBV29-1 to TRBJ2-7; 7 bases fit TRBD1. The trim removed 7 bases at V and 1 base at J, leaving 7 bases unmatched. Germline V gene data show CDR1 as SQVTM and CDR2 as ANQGSEA. There are 13 residues in the CDR3. The CDR3 DNA reads TGCAGCGCTTGCCAGGGGGTATCCTACGAGCAGTACTTC. Protein: CSACQGVSYEQYF.

This chain connects TRBV2 to TRBJ2-3, with D perhaps TRBD2 (6 bases). The CDR3 is 11 amino acids. Trimming pared 11 bases from V and 0 bases from J, leaving 6 bases between. The germline V gene has CDR1 SNHLY and CDR2 FYNNEI. CDR3 residues: CAGTSTDTQYF. CDR3 coding DNA: TGTGCCGGGACTAGCACAGATACGCAGTATTTT.

This chain connects TRBV5-1 to TRBJ2-7; TRBD1 might be the D (6 bases). V was trimmed by 5 bases and J by 2 bases, leaving 20 bases between them. Germline V CDR1 and CDR2: SGHRS, YFSETQ. The CDR3 contains 16 residues. The CDR3 region is CASRGVGQLDTYEQYF. CDR3 nucleotides: TGCGCCAGCAGGGGGGTAGGACAGCTAGACACCTACGAGCAGTACTTC.

The rearrangement uses TRBV18 and TRBJ2-3; a possible D gene is TRBD1 (5 bases). CDR3 size: 18 residues. Trimming took off 2 bases at V and 6 bases at J, with 24 bases between the two ends. Looked up from germline, CDR1 is KGHSH and CDR2 is LQKENI. In DNA, the CDR3 is TGTGCCAGCTCACCAGTCTTAGGGGAAGGCGGCGGAATTGATACGCAGTATTTT. It yields the protein CASSPVLGEGGGIDTQYF.

The chain links TRBV7-9 to TRBJ2-3; D is undetermined. CDR1 and CDR2 from the germline V gene are SEHNR and FQNEAQ (reference sequence). The CDR3 runs 13 residues. V shed 5 bases and J shed 6 bases, with 12 bases lying between them. CDR3 sequence: CASSPPRLDTQYF. In DNA, the CDR3 is TGTGCCAGCAGCCCCCCCCGTTTGGATACGCAGTATTTT.

The chain links TRBV7-8 to TRBJ2-1; weak D call: TRBD2 (7 bases). Germline loops: CDR1 SGHVS, CDR2 FQNEAQ. Between the trimmed V and J ends, which lost 5 bases and 8 bases, there was a span of 19 bases. The CDR3 runs to 15 residues. The CDR3 sequence: CASSKGGVNLDEQFF. Written as DNA, the CDR3 is TGTGCCAGCAGCAAGGGGGGGGTGAATCTTGATGAGCAGTTCTTC.

V is TRBV2 and J is TRBJ1-3; the D gene is possibly TRBD1 (6 bases). CDR1 and CDR2 from the germline V gene are SNHLY and FYNNEI. The germline V and J ends were trimmed by 11 bases and 2 bases, with 16 bases remaining between them. The CDR3 has 14 residues. The CDR3 is CAGTGSLPGNTIYF. Here the CDR3 DNA reads TGTGCCGGAACAGGGTCCTTACCTGGAAACACCATATATTTT.

The chain recombines TRBV18 with TRBJ1-6, with TRBD1 matching 7 bases. Unmatched junction bases numbered 8, after V lost 6 bases and J lost 6 bases. The CDR3 totals 15 residues. CDR1 is KGHSH, CDR2 LQKENI, per germline. The CDR3 bases are TGTGCCAGCTCCTCCGGACAGGATCCTAATTCACCCCTCCACTTT. It specifies CASSSGQDPNSPLHF. The full variable domain, its missing parts supplied by reference TRBV18 and TRBJ1-6, is NAGVMQNPRHLVRRRGQEARLRCSPMKGHSHVYWYRQLPEEGLKFMVYLQKENIIDESGMPKERFSAEFPKEGPSILRIQQVVRGDSAAYFCASSSGQDPNSPLHFGNGTRLTVT.

The chain joins TRBV9 to TRBJ1-3; D not certain. Germline V gives CDR1 SGDLS, CDR2 YYNGEE. V lost 4 bases to trimming and J lost 4 bases, with 12 bases between them. The CDR3 runs to 14 residues. This chain's CDR3 is CASSPWADGNTIYF. CDR3 nucleotides: TGTGCCAGCAGCCCCTGGGCTGACGGAAACACCATATATTTT.

In nucleotides, the CDR3 is TGTGCCAGCAGTTTGGATCAGGGGGCCGGCTACGAGCAGTACTTC. Translated, it gives CASSLDQGAGYEQYF. V is TRBV28 and J is TRBJ2-7; 8 nucleotides match TRBD1. The CDR3 length is 15 residues. After removal of 3 bases from V and 3 bases from J, the junction contained 7 bases not matched to a gene. CDR1 and CDR2 from the germline V gene are MDHEN and SYDVKM.

The chain's CDR3 is CASSQGSVEKLFF. The CDR3 DNA is TGCGCCAGCAGCCAAGGTTCAGTTGAAAAACTGTTTTTT. The chain is built from TRBV4-3 and TRBJ1-4; no reliable D call. V was shortened by 1 base and J by 7 bases, with 7 bases between the two germline ends. From germline, CDR1 is LGHNA and CDR2 YSLEER. This CDR3 comprises 13 residues.

The chain joins TRBV30 to TRBJ1-1; D might be TRBD1 (6 bases). V was cut by 4 bases and J by 5 bases, with 14 bases left in between. Looked up from germline, CDR1 is GTSNPN and CDR2 is SVGIG (reference sequence). The CDR3 spans 13 residues. The CDR3, as DNA: TGTGCCTGGACCCAAGGGGGGGAGACTGAAGCTTTCTTT. Translated, it gives CAWTQGGETEAFF.

The chain carries TRBV4-2 and TRBJ1-4; perhaps TRBD1 as D (5 bases). Trimming left V 2 bases short and J 8 bases short, with 15 bases between. Germline V gives CDR1 LGHNA, CDR2 YNFKEQ. The CDR3 runs to 15 residues. The CDR3 loop reads CASSQTRAGLEKLFF. CDR3 coding DNA: TGTGCCAGCAGCCAAACCCGGGCAGGGTTGGAAAAACTGTTTTTT.

The J gene is TRBJ2-3, the V gene TRBV6-5; D possibly corresponds to TRBD1 (6 bases). Germline loops: CDR1 MNHEY, CDR2 SVGAGI. This CDR3 spans 13 amino acids. Trimming stripped 2 bases from V and 5 bases from J, with 8 bases between. The CDR3, as DNA: TGTGCCAGCAGTTACCGGGGACAAGATACGCAGTATTTT. Its translation: CASSYRGQDTQYF.